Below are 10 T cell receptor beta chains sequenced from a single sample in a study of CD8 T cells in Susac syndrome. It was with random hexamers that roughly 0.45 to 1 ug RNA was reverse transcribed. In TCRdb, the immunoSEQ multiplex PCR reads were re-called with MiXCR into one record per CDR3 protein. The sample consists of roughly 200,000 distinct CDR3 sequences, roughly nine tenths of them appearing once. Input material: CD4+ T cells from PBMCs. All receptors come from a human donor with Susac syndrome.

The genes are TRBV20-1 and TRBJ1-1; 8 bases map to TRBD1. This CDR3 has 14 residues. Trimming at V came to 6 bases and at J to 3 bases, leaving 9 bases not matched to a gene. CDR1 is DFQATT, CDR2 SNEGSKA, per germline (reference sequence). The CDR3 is CSAPRTGKYTEAFF. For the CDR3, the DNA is TGCAGTGCGCCGAGGACAGGGAAATACACTGAAGCTTTCTTT.

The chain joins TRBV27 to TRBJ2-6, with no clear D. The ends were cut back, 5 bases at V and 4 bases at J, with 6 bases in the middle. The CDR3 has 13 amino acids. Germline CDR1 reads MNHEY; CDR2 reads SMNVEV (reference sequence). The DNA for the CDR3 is TGTGCCAGCAGTCCCCCGGGGGCCAACGTCCTGACTTTC. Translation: CASSPPGANVLTF. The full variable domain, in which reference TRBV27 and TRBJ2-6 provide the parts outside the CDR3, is EAQVTQNPRYLITVTGKKLTVTCSQNMNHEYMSWYRQDPGLGLRQIYYSMNVEVTDKGDVPEGYKVSRKEKRNFPLILESPSPNQTSLYFCASSPPGANVLTFGAGSRLTVL.

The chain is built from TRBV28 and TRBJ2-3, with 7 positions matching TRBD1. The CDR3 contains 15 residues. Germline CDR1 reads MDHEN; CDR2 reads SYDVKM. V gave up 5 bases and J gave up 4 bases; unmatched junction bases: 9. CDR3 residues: CASSTGANWSDTQYF. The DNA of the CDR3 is TGTGCCAGCAGTACAGGGGCCAACTGGTCAGATACGCAGTATTTT.

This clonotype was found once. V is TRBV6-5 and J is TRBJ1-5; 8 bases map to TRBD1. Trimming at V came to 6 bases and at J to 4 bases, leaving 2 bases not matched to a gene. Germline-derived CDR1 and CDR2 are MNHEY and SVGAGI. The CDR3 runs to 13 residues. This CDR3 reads CASRGDRNQPQHF. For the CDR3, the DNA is TGTGCCAGCAGGGGGGACAGGAATCAGCCCCAGCATTTT.

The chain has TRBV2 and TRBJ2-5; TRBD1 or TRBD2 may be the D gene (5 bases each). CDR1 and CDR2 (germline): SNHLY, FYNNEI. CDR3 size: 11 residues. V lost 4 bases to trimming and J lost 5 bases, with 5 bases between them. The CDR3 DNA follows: TGTGCCAGCAGTGGGGGGGAGACCCAGTACTTC. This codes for CASSGGETQYF.

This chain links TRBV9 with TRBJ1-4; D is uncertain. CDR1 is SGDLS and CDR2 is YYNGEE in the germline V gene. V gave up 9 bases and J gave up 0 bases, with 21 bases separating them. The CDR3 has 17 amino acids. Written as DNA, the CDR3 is TGTGCCATCCAAATCGAAAGGACGGAGGCAACTAATGAAAAACTGTTTTTT. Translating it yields CAIQIERTEATNEKLFF.

The CDR3 region is CASSQALTSQGRQETQYF. The CDR3 region has the DNA TGTGCCAGCAGCCAAGCCTTAACTTCACAGGGTCGGCAAGAGACCCAGTACTTC. The chain employs TRBV3-1 and TRBJ2-5, with a tentative D call TRBD1 (6 bases). Germline lookup yields CDR1 LGHDT and CDR2 YNNKEL (reference sequence). CDR3 size: 18 residues. V was cut by 1 base and J by 2 bases, with 20 bases left in between.

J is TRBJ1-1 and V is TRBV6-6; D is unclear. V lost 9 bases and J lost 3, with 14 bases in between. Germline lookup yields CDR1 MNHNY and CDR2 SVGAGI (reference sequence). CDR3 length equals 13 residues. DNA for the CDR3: TGTGCCAGTGACGATGAATATGACACTGAAGCTTTCTTT. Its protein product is CASDDEYDTEAFF.

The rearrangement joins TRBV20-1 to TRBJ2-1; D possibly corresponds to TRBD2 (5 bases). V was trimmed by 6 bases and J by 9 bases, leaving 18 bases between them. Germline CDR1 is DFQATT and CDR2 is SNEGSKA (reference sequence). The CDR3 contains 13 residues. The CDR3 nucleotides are TGCAGTGCAGTCGGGGAAACCGATGGTGAGCAGTTCTTC. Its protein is CSAVGETDGEQFF.

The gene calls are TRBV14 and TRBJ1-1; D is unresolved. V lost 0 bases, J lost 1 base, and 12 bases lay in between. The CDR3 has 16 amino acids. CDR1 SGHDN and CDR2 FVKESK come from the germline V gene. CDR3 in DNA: TGTGCCAGCAGCCAAGATCGCGGACTGGCGAACACTGAAGCTTTCTTT. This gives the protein CASSQDRGLANTEAFF.